This T cell receptor beta chain was found in a study of technical replicates of blood from a few donors. The germline V gene encodes CDR1 MGHRA and CDR2 YSYEKL. Losses at the gene ends were 1 base for V and 4 bases for J; bases not matched to a gene: 6. This CDR3 comprises 15 residues. Data came from immunoSEQ multiplex PCR; TCRdb stores just in-frame clones and leaves some out. The profile covers about 100,000 clones, with around 96% appearing a single time and around 0.21% taken by the ten largest. The chain combines TRBV4-1 with TRBJ2-5; TRBD2 matches 7 bases. The TCR originated in a human donor in good health. The specimen was T cells isolated from PBMCs. CDR3 residues: CASSQGEGSLETQYF. The CDR3 nucleotides are TGCGCCAGCAGCCAAGGGGAGGGTAGTTTAGAGACCCAGTACTTC.